The 27 T cell receptor beta chains in this list originate from one sample, sequenced in a study of radiotherapy plus CTLA-4 blockade in lung cancer. Method: immunoSEQ multiplex PCR; TCRdb's copy keeps in-frame clones and lacks some. The sample shows 77,000 or so clones, roughly four fifths of them seen only once. The source material was peripheral blood, sampled from a patient treated with radiotherapy plus ipilimumab. The receptors were sampled from a human donor with non-small cell lung cancer whose response to radiotherapy plus ipilimumab could not be evaluated.

The chain links TRBV10-3 to TRBJ2-7; tentatively, D is TRBD1 (6 bases). V was shortened by 5 bases and J by 0 bases, with 11 bases between the two germline ends. This CDR3 is built from 14 residues. CDR1 is ENHRY and CDR2 is SYGVKD in the germline V gene. CDR3 region: CAISRTASSYEQYF. As DNA, the CDR3 is TGTGCCATCAGTCGGACAGCTAGCTCCTACGAGCAGTACTTC.

CDR3 coding DNA: TGTGCCAGCAAAACAGGGGGGAGAATGAACACTGAAGCTTTCTTT. Encoded protein: CASKTGGRMNTEAFF. The V call is TRBV28, the J call TRBJ1-1; 8 bases are a match to TRBD1. The germline V gene has CDR1 MDHEN and CDR2 SYDVKM. Losses at the gene ends were 7 bases for V and 0 bases for J; bases not matched to a gene: 7. The CDR3 contains 15 residues.

The genes are TRBV27 and TRBJ1-5; perhaps TRBD1 as D (5 bases). Germline V gene data show CDR1 as MNHEY and CDR2 as SMNVEV (reference sequence). V was shortened by 3 bases and J by 3 bases, with 9 bases between the two germline ends. The CDR3 loop spans 14 amino acids. This CDR3 is CASSLAGYNQPQHF. Here the CDR3 DNA reads TGTGCCAGCAGTTTGGCAGGGTACAATCAGCCCCAGCATTTT.

The V call is TRBV5-5, the J call TRBJ2-7; perhaps TRBD1 as D (5 bases). Germline V gene sequence: CDR1 SGHKS, CDR2 YYEKEE (reference sequence). V lost 0 bases, J lost 2 bases, and 9 bases lay in between. CDR3 size: 14 residues. The CDR3 reads CASSLVGVAYEQYF. The CDR3 bases are TGTGCCAGCAGCTTGGTAGGGGTCGCCTACGAGCAGTACTTC. Variable domain in full (rest from reference TRBV5-5 and TRBJ2-7): DAGVTQSPTHLIKTRGQQVTLRCSPISGHKSVSWYQQVLGQGPQFIFQYYEKEERGRGNFPDRFSARQFPNYSSELNVNALLLGDSALYLCASSLVGVAYEQYFGPGTRLTVT.

The sample holds one count of this clone. The chain couples TRBV7-2 to TRBJ1-2; D might be TRBD1 (6 bases). The CDR3 is 15 residues long. The V end was cut by 3 bases, the J end by 7 bases, with 18 bases between. CDR1 is SGHTA, CDR2 FQGNSA, per germline. CDR3 nucleotide sequence: TGTGCCAGCAGCTTTAATCTGGGGGCTGGGGGTGGCTACACCTTC. Its protein product is CASSFNLGAGGGYTF. The full variable domain, its missing parts supplied by reference TRBV7-2 and TRBJ1-2, is GAGVSQSPSNKVTEKGKDVELRCDPISGHTALYWYRQSLGQGLEFLIYFQGNSAPDKSGLPSDRFSAERTGGSVSTLTIQRTQQEDSAVYLCASSFNLGAGGGYTFGSGTRLTVV.

V is TRBV19 and J is TRBJ1-1; maybe TRBD1 (5 bases). V lost 2 bases, J lost 8 bases, and 15 bases lay in between. In germline, CDR1 is LNHDA, CDR2 SQIVND (reference sequence). The CDR3 spans 14 residues. The CDR3 region is CASSIRRPGEEAFF. The CDR3 DNA sequence: TGTGCCAGTAGTATACGGCGACCGGGGGAAGAAGCTTTCTTT. The full variable domain, its missing parts supplied by reference TRBV19 and TRBJ1-1, is DGGITQSPKYLFRKEGQNVTLSCEQNLNHDAMYWYRQDPGQGLRLIYYSQIVNDFQKGDIAEGYSVSREKKESFPLTVTSAQKNPTAFYLCASSIRRPGEEAFFGQGTRLTVV.

The chain has TRBV9 and TRBJ2-1, with D perhaps TRBD1 (5 bases). Germline CDR1 reads SGDLS; CDR2 reads YYNGEE. The V end lost 0 bases, the J end lost 7 bases, and 14 bases lay between the germline ends. There are 15 residues in the CDR3. CDR3 residues: CASSVVGATRNEQFF. CDR3 nucleotide sequence: TGTGCCAGCAGCGTAGTTGGGGCCACGCGGAATGAGCAGTTCTTC.

V gene TRBV27 combines with J gene TRBJ2-7; D is possibly TRBD2 (6 bases). The CDR3 is made up of 14 amino acids. The V gene's germline CDR1 is MNHEY and CDR2 SMNVEV (reference sequence). Trimming removed 9 bases from V and 3 bases from J, with 18 bases in between. Here the CDR3 DNA reads TGTGCCAGTAGGTGGAGGGGCACCCTCTACGAGCAGTACTTC. Translation gives CASRWRGTLYEQYF.

The chain carries TRBV7-8 and TRBJ1-2, with 9 bases lining up with TRBD1. The trim removed 5 bases at V and 7 bases at J, leaving 11 bases unmatched. The CDR3 runs to 15 residues. CDR1 and CDR2 from the germline V gene are SGHVS and FQNEAQ. CDR3 in DNA: TGTGCCAGCAGCCGGAGGGACAGGGTAGAGGGTGGCTACACCTTC. Residues: CASSRRDRVEGGYTF.

This chain joins TRBV18 and TRBJ1-5; TRBD1 aligns across 7 bases. CDR3 size: 14 residues. The germline CDR1 and CDR2 sequences are KGHSH and LQKENI. V lost 3 bases and J lost 7; bases outside the gene matches: 6. The chain's CDR3 is CASSPGQSNQPQHF. The DNA of the CDR3 is TGTGCCAGCTCACCGGGACAGTCTAACCAGCCCCAGCATTTT.

The V gene is TRBV7-2, the J gene TRBJ2-3, with D uncertain. The V end was cut by 5 bases, the J end by 4 bases, with 10 bases between. This CDR3 has 13 amino acids. Per the germline V gene, CDR1 is SGHTA and CDR2 is FQGNSA. The CDR3, as DNA: TGTGCCAGCAGCCAACCCCCGGCAGATACGCAGTATTTT. It translates to CASSQPPADTQYF.

This clone was seen more than once but under ten times. The chain combines TRBV18 with TRBJ1-1, with TRBD1 as a possible D gene (6 bases). CDR1 and CDR2 (germline): KGHSH, LQKENI. Deletions cut 3 bases from V and 1 base from J, with 12 bases between. The CDR3 contains 15 residues. The CDR3 DNA reads as TGTGCCAGCTCACCTTTAGGACAGACGAACACTGAAGCTTTCTTT. Residues: CASSPLGQTNTEAFF.

This clone was observed a few times. The rearrangement links TRBV7-2 to TRBJ2-5, with 8 bases lining up with TRBD1. The germline CDR1 and CDR2 sequences are SGHTA and FQGNSA. The CDR3 runs 16 residues. Germline trimming cut 4 bases from V and 1 base from J; bases unmatched to any gene: 8. CDR3 in amino acids: CASSSTGQGGQETQYF. The CDR3 region has the DNA TGTGCCAGCAGCTCTACCGGACAGGGCGGCCAAGAGACCCAGTACTTC.

The rearrangement joins TRBV4-2 to TRBJ2-2, with 7 positions matching TRBD2. Unmatched junction bases numbered 15, after V lost 0 bases and J lost 8 bases. CDR1 is LGHNA, CDR2 YNFKEQ, per germline. This CDR3 spans 18 amino acids. The CDR3 here is CASSQEVSAGAKGGELFF. The CDR3 coding sequence is TGTGCCAGCAGCCAAGAGGTTTCCGCGGGAGCGAAGGGAGGGGAGCTGTTTTTT.

This clone was seen a few times. The V gene is TRBV11-2, the J gene TRBJ2-7; maybe TRBD1 (5 bases). The ends were cut back, 0 bases at V and 8 bases at J, with 11 bases in the middle. In germline, CDR1 is SGHAT, CDR2 FQNNGV. This CDR3 is 13 amino acids long. DNA for the CDR3: TGTGCCAGCAGCTTAGAAGGGCAGGGCAAGCAGTACTTC. Translating gives CASSLEGQGKQYF.

The chain links TRBV18 to TRBJ1-6; no definite D call. CDR1 is KGHSH, CDR2 LQKENI, per germline. V was cut by 2 bases and J by 8 bases, with 7 bases left in between. The CDR3 has 13 amino acids. CDR3 residues: CASSPVRDSPLHF. CDR3 in DNA: TGTGCCAGCTCACCAGTGAGGGATTCACCCCTCCACTTT.

Only one count was recorded for this clone. The V call is TRBV2, the J call TRBJ2-3, with 10 bases lining up with TRBD1. V gave up 3 bases and J gave up 0 bases; unmatched junction bases: 9. Germline V gives CDR1 SNHLY, CDR2 FYNNEI. This CDR3 contains 18 residues. The CDR3 reads CASSEGQGIRYSTDTQYF. The CDR3 bases are TGTGCCAGCAGTGAGGGACAGGGGATACGGTATAGCACAGATACGCAGTATTTT. Combining the CDR3 with reference TRBV2 and TRBJ2-3 gives the whole variable domain EPEVTQTPSHQVTQMGQEVILRCVPISNHLYFYWYRQILGQKVEFLVSFYNNEISEKSEIFDDQFSVERPDGSNFTLKIRSTKLEDSAMYFCASSEGQGIRYSTDTQYFGPGTRLTVL.

This clone was detected a few times. The chain combines TRBV4-3 with TRBJ1-4; perhaps TRBD1 as D (5 bases). Trimming took off 0 bases at V and 7 bases at J, with 15 bases between the two ends. The CDR3 sequence is 16 residues long. The germline CDR1 and CDR2 sequences are LGHNA and YSLEER. The CDR3 bases are TGCGCCAGCAGCCAAGAGGTGAGGGCCGGGGGTGAAAAACTGTTTTTT. It specifies CASSQEVRAGGEKLFF.

J is TRBJ2-5 and V is TRBV5-4, with 9 bases fitting TRBD1. Trimming at V came to 4 bases and at J to 4 bases, leaving 11 bases not matched to a gene. This CDR3 spans 16 amino acids. Germline V gene data show CDR1 as SGHNT and CDR2 as YYREEE (reference sequence). The CDR3 nucleotides are TGTGCCAGCAGCGACTCGGACAGGGGCTTTGGAGAGACCCAGTACTTC. It specifies CASSDSDRGFGETQYF.

This chain joins TRBV5-6 and TRBJ2-7; 8 bases fit TRBD2. The CDR3 sequence is 15 residues long. Trimming at V came to 1 base and at J to 2 bases, leaving 5 bases not matched to a gene. CDR1 and CDR2 (germline): SGHDT, YYEEEE. Here the CDR3 reads CASSLPLAGAYEQYF. Here the CDR3 DNA reads TGTGCCAGCAGCTTGCCCCTAGCGGGCGCCTACGAGCAGTACTTC.

This clone has a handful of counts. The chain carries TRBV5-1 and TRBJ2-1, with 16 bases lining up with TRBD2. V lost 4 bases to trimming and J lost 7 bases; unmatched junction nucleotides: 11. There are 18 residues in the CDR3. The germline V gene encodes CDR1 SGHRS and CDR2 YFSETQ. In nucleotides, the CDR3 is TGCGCCAGCAGCCTAGGGACTAGCGGGAGGGGTGGCAGTAATGAGCAGTTCTTC. Amino acids: CASSLGTSGRGGSNEQFF. Variable domain in full (rest from reference TRBV5-1 and TRBJ2-1): KAGVTQTPRYLIKTRGQQVTLSCSPISGHRSVSWYQQTPGQGLQFLFEYFSETQRNKGNFPGRFSGRQFSNSRSEMNVSTLELGDSALYLCASSLGTSGRGGSNEQFFGPGTRLTVL.

The sample holds a few counts of this clone. The chain links TRBV6-1 to TRBJ1-1; TRBD1 matches at 7 bases. Losses at the gene ends were 10 bases for V and 1 base for J; bases not matched to a gene: 9. Germline CDR1 MNHNS, CDR2 SASEGT. The CDR3 totals 14 residues. CDR3 bases: TGTGCCATCTTGGGGCAGGGGGGGAACACTGAAGCTTTCTTT. It codes for CAILGQGGNTEAFF.

The genes are TRBV4-1 and TRBJ1-2; D gene ambiguous. With 0 bases removed from V and 4 bases from J, the gap between germline ends came to 9 bases. CDR3 length: 14 residues. Germline V gene lookup returns CDR1 MGHRA and CDR2 YSYEKL. For the CDR3, the DNA is TGCGCCAGCAGCCAAGAGGAACAGCTCTATGGCTACACCTTC. As protein: CASSQEEQLYGYTF.

The sample holds one count of this clone. The chain carries TRBV19 and TRBJ2-1; TRBD2 aligns across 7 bases. V lost 4 bases and J lost 8; bases outside the gene matches: 11. The CDR3 has 15 residues. CDR1 and CDR2 from the germline V gene are LNHDA and SQIVND (reference sequence). Written as DNA, the CDR3 is TGTGCCAGTAGTAAGGAAGCGGGACTCTTTTATGAGCAGTTCTTC. Its protein product is CASSKEAGLFYEQFF.

CDR3 loop: CAIEQGAFQPQHF. CDR3 bases: TGTGCCATTGAACAGGGGGCTTTTCAGCCCCAGCATTTT. The rearrangement uses TRBV28 and TRBJ1-5, with 9 bases that match TRBD1. From germline, CDR1 is MDHEN and CDR2 SYDVKM. The V and J ends lost 10 bases and 6 bases, in that order; junction bases with no gene match: 7. The CDR3 runs 13 residues.

The chain links TRBV6-5 to TRBJ1-5, with 7 bases identical to TRBD1. The ends lost 6 bases at V and 4 bases at J; junction bases unmatched: 9. The CDR3 contains 15 residues. CDR1 MNHEY and CDR2 SVGAGI come from the germline V gene. CDR3 sequence: CASSPTGKGNQPQHF. The CDR3 DNA reads TGTGCCAGCAGCCCGACAGGGAAAGGAAATCAGCCCCAGCATTTT.

V and J are TRBV30 and TRBJ1-6, with D possibly TRBD1 on 5 matching bases. This CDR3 contains 17 residues. V lost 4 bases and J 10 bases, leaving 26 bases between the germline ends. Germline values: CDR1 GTSNPN, CDR2 SVGIG (reference sequence). The CDR3 coding sequence is TGTGCCTGGAATAATCGAATTATGTCGGGGACTGGGTCACCCCTCCACTTT. Residues: CAWNNRIMSGTGSPLHF.